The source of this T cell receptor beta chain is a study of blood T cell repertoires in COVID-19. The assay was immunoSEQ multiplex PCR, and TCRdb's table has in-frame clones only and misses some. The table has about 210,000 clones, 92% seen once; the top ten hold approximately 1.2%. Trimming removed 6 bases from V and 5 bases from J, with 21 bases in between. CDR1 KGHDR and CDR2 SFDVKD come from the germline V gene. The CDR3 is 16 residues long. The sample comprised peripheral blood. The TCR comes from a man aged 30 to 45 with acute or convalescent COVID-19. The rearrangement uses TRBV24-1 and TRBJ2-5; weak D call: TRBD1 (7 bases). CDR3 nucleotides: TGTGCCACCAGTCGGGGGCCAGGGGGTGAGGCGGAGACCCAGTACTTC. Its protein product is CATSRGPGGEAETQYF.